These 29 T cell receptor beta chains share one sample of origin, sequenced in a study of OX40 agonist ivuxolimab in advanced cancers. The assay was immunoSEQ multiplex PCR, and TCRdb's table has in-frame clones only and misses some. The sample has approximately 61,000 clones, 91% seen once. The sample in question was CD4+ or CD8+ T cells sorted from blood, obtained in a trial of the OX40 agonist ivuxolimab. These receptors originate from an adult with an advanced solid tumor such as melanoma, head and neck, liver or kidney cancer.

This sequence joins TRBV7-2 and TRBJ1-3; no firm D call. Trimming removed 5 bases from V and 4 bases from J, with 3 bases in between. From germline, CDR1 is SGHTA and CDR2 FQGNSA. CDR3 length equals 11 residues. Here the CDR3 DNA reads TGTGCCAGCAGCCCGGGAAACACCATATATTTT. Translating gives CASSPGNTIYF.

This chain joins TRBV19 and TRBJ2-3; TRBD1 might be the D (5 bases). Looked up from germline, CDR1 is LNHDA and CDR2 is SQIVND (reference sequence). The CDR3 length is 16 residues. Trimming took off 5 bases at V and 2 bases at J, with 17 bases between the two ends. The CDR3 loop is CASSLGADRFTDTQYF. The DNA for the CDR3 is TGTGCCAGTAGTTTAGGGGCAGATCGATTCACAGATACGCAGTATTTT.

The V gene is TRBV19, the J gene TRBJ2-7, with D maybe TRBD2 (6 bases). Trimming removed 1 base from V and 4 bases from J, with 17 bases in between. The CDR3 length is 16 residues. Looked up from germline, CDR1 is LNHDA and CDR2 is SQIVND (reference sequence). The CDR3 protein is CASSIGGQRGGYEQYF. In DNA, the CDR3 is TGTGCCAGTAGTATAGGGGGCCAGAGGGGAGGTTACGAGCAGTACTTC.

This sequence joins TRBV7-9 and TRBJ2-7; D uncertain. V was cut by 2 bases and J by 6 bases, with 14 bases left in between. Germline-derived CDR1 and CDR2 are SEHNR and FQNEAQ (reference sequence). This CDR3 is built from 14 residues. The CDR3 DNA is TGTGCCAGCAGCTTATTCGGGTCTTTGGGCGAGCAGTACTTC. The encoded protein is CASSLFGSLGEQYF.

V usage is TRBV4-1 and J usage is TRBJ2-1; D gene ambiguous. V was shortened by 2 bases and J by 0 bases, with 5 bases between the two germline ends. This CDR3 contains 14 residues. Germline loops: CDR1 MGHRA, CDR2 YSYEKL. The CDR3, as DNA: TGCGCCAGCAGCCAAACCATCTCCTACAATGAGCAGTTCTTC. Protein product: CASSQTISYNEQFF.

This chain links TRBV7-8 with TRBJ1-4; TRBD1 matches at 9 bases. V shed 3 bases and J 3 bases; nucleotides not matched to a gene: 5. CDR3 length: 16 amino acids. CDR1 and CDR2 from the germline V gene are SGHVS and FQNEAQ. CDR3 coding DNA: TGTGCCAGCAGCTTGACCCGACAGGGGGCTAATGAAAAACTGTTTTTT. It yields the protein CASSLTRQGANEKLFF.

J is TRBJ1-4 and V is TRBV5-4, with 8 bases lining up with TRBD1. Per the germline V gene, CDR1 is SGHNT and CDR2 is YYREEE (reference sequence). The ends lost 0 bases at V and 4 bases at J; junction bases unmatched: 5. This CDR3 comprises 16 residues. DNA of the CDR3: TGTGCCAGCAGCTTGGGAGGACAGGGATTTAATGAAAAACTGTTTTTT. This gives the protein CASSLGGQGFNEKLFF.

The V gene is TRBV11-2, the J gene TRBJ2-5, with D perhaps matching TRBD2 (6 bases). CDR3 size: 14 residues. Germline CDR1 reads SGHAT; CDR2 reads FQNNGV. V was clipped by 5 bases and J by 1 base, with 11 bases between them. CDR3 amino acids: CASSLGTSQETQYF. The CDR3 DNA sequence: TGTGCCAGCAGCCTAGGGACTTCCCAAGAGACCCAGTACTTC.

This clone was counted only a few times. Compared with germline, one end of the junction differs, possibly owing to a read error. The V gene is TRBV30, the J gene TRBJ1-1, with TRBD1 identical over 12 bases. This CDR3 contains 16 residues. Per the germline V gene, CDR1 is GTSNPN and CDR2 is SVGIG (reference sequence). The CDR3 loop is CAFKRDRGRMNTEAFF. The CDR3 DNA reads as TGCGCCTTCAAACGGGACAGGGGGCGGATGAACACTGAAGCTTTCTTT.

The rearrangement links TRBV11-3 to TRBJ2-3; the D gene could be TRBD1 or TRBD2 (5 bases each). Germline V gene lookup returns CDR1 SGHNT and CDR2 YENEEA. Trimming cost V 5 bases and J 0 bases, with 9 bases left between them. The CDR3 has 14 residues. The CDR3 loop is CASSPRGSTDTQYF. The CDR3 DNA is TGTGCCAGCAGCCCGAGGGGTAGCACAGATACGCAGTATTTT.

J is TRBJ2-2 and V is TRBV7-3; D assignment may be TRBD1 or TRBD2 (6 bases each). This CDR3 is 16 amino acids long. V dropped 0 bases and J dropped 3 bases, with 11 bases sitting between them. Per the germline V gene, CDR1 is SGHTA and CDR2 is FQGTGA. CDR3: CASSLTGGRDTGELFF. The CDR3, as DNA: TGTGCCAGCAGCTTAACGGGGGGCAGGGACACCGGGGAGCTGTTTTTT.

This clone was seen a single time. The J gene is TRBJ2-3, the V gene TRBV9; TRBD2 aligns across 7 bases. The CDR3 runs 15 residues. J was trimmed by 3 bases and V by 0 bases; bases with no gene match: 4. Per germline, CDR1 SGDLS and CDR2 YYNGEE. This CDR3 reads CASSVVEGGTDTQYF. CDR3 DNA sequence: TGTGCCAGCAGCGTAGTTGAGGGAGGGACAGATACGCAGTATTTT.

The chain links TRBV28 to TRBJ2-7; unclear D gene. The CDR3 loop spans 14 amino acids. Trimming cost V 5 bases and J 6 bases, with 17 bases left between them. Per the germline V gene, CDR1 is MDHEN and CDR2 is SYDVKM. The CDR3 loop is CASSPPPTPSEQYF. The CDR3 DNA is TGTGCCAGCAGTCCTCCACCCACTCCCTCCGAGCAGTACTTC.

The V gene is TRBV30, the J gene TRBJ2-7; no reliable D call. CDR1 is GTSNPN and CDR2 is SVGIG in the germline V gene (reference sequence). This CDR3 contains 12 residues. Trimming removed 5 bases from V and 0 bases from J, with 8 bases in between. For the CDR3, the DNA is TGTGCCTGGGTCCCCCCCTCCTACGAGCAGTACTTC. This gives the protein CAWVPPSYEQYF. Full variable domain (missing parts from reference TRBV30 and TRBJ2-7): SQTIHQWPATLVQPVGSPLSLECTVEGTSNPNLYWYRQAAGRGLQLLFYSVGIGQISSEVPQNLSASRPQDRQFILSSKKLLLSDSGFYLCAWVPPSYEQYFGPGTRLTVT.

The rearrangement links TRBV28 to TRBJ1-1; D remains unclear. V was shortened by 3 bases and J by 4 bases, with 9 bases between the two germline ends. The CDR3 loop spans 13 amino acids. Germline V gene data show CDR1 as MDHEN and CDR2 as SYDVKM. The CDR3 sequence: CASSFLWSTEAFF. CDR3 coding DNA: TGTGCCAGCAGTTTTCTTTGGAGCACTGAAGCTTTCTTT. Full variable domain (missing parts from reference TRBV28 and TRBJ1-1): DVKVTQSSRYLVKRTGEKVFLECVQDMDHENMFWYRQDPGLGLRLIYFSYDVKMKEKGDIPEGYSVSREKKERFSLILESASTNQTSMYLCASSFLWSTEAFFGQGTRLTVV.

This chain joins TRBV7-2 and TRBJ1-4, with TRBD1 as a possible D gene (5 bases). V lost 2 bases to trimming and J lost 3 bases, with 7 bases between them. The V gene's germline CDR1 is SGHTA and CDR2 FQGNSA. The CDR3 runs 14 residues. CDR3 bases: TGTGCCAGCAGCTTACAGGGCTCTAATGAAAAACTGTTTTTT. It is translated as CASSLQGSNEKLFF.

This rearrangement joins TRBV4-1 to TRBJ2-2, with D perhaps matching TRBD1 (5 bases). Trimming left V 0 bases short and J 3 bases short, with 8 bases between. Germline V gene data show CDR1 as MGHRA and CDR2 as YSYEKL. The CDR3 covers 15 residues. CDR3 residues: CASSQEDTDTGELFF. In nucleotides, the CDR3 is TGCGCCAGCAGCCAAGAGGACACCGACACCGGGGAGCTGTTTTTT.

The V gene is TRBV27, the J gene TRBJ2-3, with 7 bases matching TRBD1. From germline, CDR1 is MNHEY and CDR2 SMNVEV (reference sequence). The length of the CDR3 is 14 residues. Unmatched junction bases numbered 3, after V lost 5 bases and J lost 1 base. Here the CDR3 reads CASSTGQRTDTQYF. CDR3 DNA: TGTGCCAGCAGTACGGGACAGCGCACAGATACGCAGTATTTT.

The V call is TRBV21-1, the J call TRBJ1-2. TRBV21-1 is tagged as a pseudogene. This CDR3 comprises 15 residues. The CDR3 protein is CASSKQGAGVRGYTF. The CDR3 coding sequence is TGTGCCAGCAGCAAACAGGGAGCCGGGGTTCGGGGCTACACCTTC.

This chain links TRBV29-1 with TRBJ1-1, with 11 bases aligning to TRBD1. Germline-derived CDR1 and CDR2 are SQVTM and ANQGSEA. The CDR3 runs to 15 residues. The trim removed 5 bases at V and 5 bases at J, leaving 10 bases unmatched. The CDR3 loop reads CSVPGQGVDWTEAFF. CDR3 nucleotides: TGCAGCGTTCCGGGACAGGGGGTCGATTGGACTGAAGCTTTCTTT.

The genes are TRBV28 and TRBJ1-1, with 8 nucleotides matching TRBD1. The trim removed 4 bases at V and 5 bases at J, leaving 6 bases unmatched. The CDR3 totals 14 residues. Germline V gives CDR1 MDHEN, CDR2 SYDVKM. CDR3 sequence: CASSSGQGDTEAFF. Here the CDR3 DNA reads TGTGCCAGCAGTTCAGGACAGGGAGATACTGAAGCTTTCTTT.

In this sample, this clone turned up a few times. V is TRBV2 and J is TRBJ1-2; TRBD1 might be the D (5 bases). The CDR3 has 15 residues. The V and J ends lost 4 bases and 3 bases respectively, with 15 bases between them. CDR1 is SNHLY and CDR2 is FYNNEI in the germline V gene. The CDR3 nucleotides read TGTGCCAGCAGTGCGGGGCAGGGAGATCACTATGGCTACACCTTC. It yields the protein CASSAGQGDHYGYTF.

V and J are TRBV18 and TRBJ1-3; D is undetermined. Germline-derived CDR1 and CDR2 are KGHSH and LQKENI. V was pared by 3 bases and J by 2 bases, with 8 bases between. The CDR3 spans 14 residues. Written as DNA, the CDR3 is TGTGCCAGCTCACCTAGAGAGACTGGAAACACCATATATTTT. This encodes CASSPRETGNTIYF.

The chain employs TRBV4-2 and TRBJ2-5; possible D gene TRBD1, 6 bases. Germline V lookup: CDR1 LGHNA, CDR2 YNFKEQ. Trimming removed 0 bases at V and 2 bases at J, with 10 bases between. CDR3 length: 15 residues. The DNA of the CDR3 is TGTGCCAGCAGCCAAGATTGGGGGCGACAAGAGACCCAGTACTTC. This gives the protein CASSQDWGRQETQYF.

V and J are TRBV30 and TRBJ1-2, with unresolved D. CDR1 GTSNPN and CDR2 SVGIG come from the germline V gene (reference sequence). This CDR3 has 12 amino acids. Trimming took off 0 bases at V and 5 bases at J, with 7 bases between the two ends. The CDR3 DNA is TGTGCCTGGAGTGTACCGGGATATGGCTACACCTTC. This translates into CAWSVPGYGYTF.

This clone was seen a handful of times. V gene TRBV7-6 combines with J gene TRBJ1-6; 8 bases are shared with TRBD1. This CDR3 comprises 15 residues. The trim removed 5 bases at V and 7 bases at J, leaving 7 bases unmatched. Germline CDR1 is SGHVS and CDR2 is FNYEAQ. The CDR3 DNA is TGTGCCAGCAGCCCCGGACAGGGAGGGAATTCACCCCTCCACTTT. Amino acid sequence: CASSPGQGGNSPLHF.

J is TRBJ2-1 and V is TRBV7-2; TRBD2 agrees at 14 bases. This CDR3 contains 16 residues. Germline loops: CDR1 SGHTA, CDR2 FQGNSA. The junction had 7 bases not matched to a gene; V was cut back by 5 bases and J by 7 bases. As DNA, the CDR3 is TGTGCCAGCAGCACCAGACTAGCGGGGGGGCGTAATGAGCAGTTCTTC. This sequence encodes CASSTRLAGGRNEQFF.

This clone occurred once. This rearrangement joins TRBV28 to TRBJ1-2, with 8 bases identical to TRBD1. CDR1 is MDHEN and CDR2 is SYDVKM in the germline V gene. The CDR3 consists of 14 residues. The V and J ends lost 6 bases and 5 bases, in that order; junction bases with no gene match: 8. The CDR3 nucleotides read TGTGCCAGCAGCACTCCAGGGGGCCCATATGGCTACACCTTC. Translated: CASSTPGGPYGYTF.

The sample holds one count of this clone. This sequence joins TRBV4-3 and TRBJ1-2; no firm D call. CDR1 is LGHNA, CDR2 YSLEER, per germline. V shed 3 bases and J shed 3 bases, with 5 bases lying between them. The length of the CDR3 is 12 residues. CDR3 loop: CASSHLDYGYTF. CDR3 bases: TGCGCCAGCAGCCATTTGGACTATGGCTACACCTTC.